These 23 T cell receptor beta chains were sequenced from one sample in a study of blood T cell repertoires in COVID-19. Sequencing was performed with immunoSEQ multiplex PCR; in TCRdb, only in-frame clones are kept and a portion is missing. The sample holds about 70,000 clones, more than 75% seen once. Sequenced material: peripheral blood. All receptors derive from a man aged 45-65 years with active COVID-19.

This sequence joins TRBV4-3 and TRBJ2-1; 9 bases are shared with TRBD1. CDR1 and CDR2 from the germline V gene are LGHNA and YSLEER. The CDR3 contains 13 residues. J lost 8 bases, V lost 8 bases, and 7 bases had no gene match. The CDR3 sequence: CASGKQGADEQFF. DNA of the CDR3: TGCGCCAGCGGAAAACAGGGGGCTGATGAGCAGTTCTTC.

The chain has TRBV10-3 and TRBJ1-1; possible D gene TRBD1, 5 bases. The CDR3 extends over 14 amino acids. With 5 bases removed from V and 1 base from J, the gap between germline ends came to 11 bases. Germline CDR1 and CDR2: ENHRY and SYGVKD. This CDR3 is CAISKEGRNTEAFF. CDR3 DNA: TGTGCCATCAGTAAGGAGGGACGGAACACTGAAGCTTTCTTT.

This sequence joins TRBV7-9 and TRBJ2-1; 12 positions agree with TRBD2. The length of the CDR3 is 15 residues. With V trimmed by 5 bases and J by 7 bases, 6 bases remained unmatched. The V gene's germline CDR1 is SEHNR and CDR2 FQNEAQ (reference sequence). The CDR3 here is CASSRRLAGDNEQFF. The DNA for the CDR3 is TGTGCCAGCAGCAGAAGACTAGCGGGAGATAATGAGCAGTTCTTC.

Written as DNA, the CDR3 is TGTGCCAGCAGCCGACGAAGAGGTACTGAAGCTTTCTTT. Its translation: CASSRRRGTEAFF. This chain uses TRBV3-1 (or the pseudogene TRBV3-2) with TRBJ1-1, with D unclear. The V end lost 4 bases, the J end lost 5 bases, and 11 bases lay between the germline ends. This CDR3 is built from 13 residues. CDR1 LGHDT and CDR2 YNNKEL come from the germline V gene (reference sequence).

This chain uses TRBV7-2 with TRBJ1-4; 8 nucleotides match TRBD1. Losses at the gene ends were 3 bases for V and 4 bases for J; bases not matched to a gene: 4. CDR3 length: 15 amino acids. Germline CDR1 SGHTA, CDR2 FQGNSA. The CDR3 loop is CASSLAGGNNEKLFF. The CDR3 DNA reads as TGTGCCAGCAGCTTGGCAGGGGGCAATAATGAAAAACTGTTTTTT.

This clone came up a few times. The rearrangement links TRBV6-1 to TRBJ2-2; D not certain. Germline assignment: CDR1 MNHNS and CDR2 SASEGT. There are 13 residues in the CDR3. The ends were cut back, 1 base at V and 9 bases at J, with 9 bases in the middle. Here the CDR3 reads CASSEGLSRELFF. The CDR3 DNA reads as TGTGCCAGCAGTGAAGGTCTTTCCCGGGAGCTGTTTTTT.

The genes are TRBV5-4 and TRBJ2-7; 14 positions agree with TRBD2. V was clipped by 4 bases and J by 6 bases; unmatched bases: 12. The CDR3 has 17 residues. Germline values: CDR1 SGHNT, CDR2 YYREEE (reference sequence). CDR3 DNA: TGTGCCAGCAGCCCCCCGGGACTAGCGGGAGCATTAAGCGAGCAGTACTTC. It yields the protein CASSPPGLAGALSEQYF.

The rearrangement links TRBV5-1 to TRBJ1-4; tentative D call: TRBD1 (6 bases). Germline V CDR1 and CDR2: SGHRS, YFSETQ. V lost 0 bases, J lost 5 bases, and 11 bases lay in between. There are 15 residues in the CDR3. CDR3 in amino acids: CASSLAGTRNEKLFF. The CDR3 DNA reads TGCGCCAGCAGCTTGGCCGGGACACGGAATGAAAAACTGTTTTTT.

The genes are TRBV6-2 or TRBV6-3 and TRBJ1-1; D gene uncertain. Germline-derived CDR1 and CDR2 are MNHEY and SVGEGT. V was cut by 6 bases and J by 10 bases, with 12 bases left in between. This CDR3 is built from 11 residues. The DNA for the CDR3 is TGTGCCAGCAGCCAAGATACGAGAGCTTTCTTT. Its protein is CASSQDTRAFF.

The chain combines TRBV7-3 with TRBJ2-3, with TRBD2 identical over 11 bases. Trimming cost V 5 bases and J 4 bases; bases outside gene matches: 8. Germline V gene data show CDR1 as SGHTA and CDR2 as FQGTGA. The length of the CDR3 is 16 residues. The CDR3 DNA follows: TGTGCCAGCAGCCCGCAAGGGACTAGCGGAGCAGATACGCAGTATTTT. Translated: CASSPQGTSGADTQYF. The full variable domain, its missing parts supplied by reference TRBV7-3 and TRBJ2-3, is GAGVSQTPSNKVTEKGKYVELRCDPISGHTALYWYRQSLGQGPEFLIYFQGTGAADDSGLPNDRFFAVRPEGSVSTLKIQRTERGDSAVYLCASSPQGTSGADTQYFGPGTRLTVL.

The chain is built from TRBV12-5 and TRBJ2-7; D is unresolved. V was cut by 7 bases and J by 0 bases, with 22 bases left in between. Germline CDR1 and CDR2: LGHNT and FRNRAP. CDR3 length: 17 residues. CDR3 in DNA: TGTGCTAGTGTGAGGATGAATTCGGTGTTAAGCTCCTACGAGCAGTACTTC. This sequence encodes CASVRMNSVLSSYEQYF.

The rearrangement joins TRBV4-3 to TRBJ2-1; D perhaps matches TRBD2 (5 bases). Trimming pared 0 bases from V and 6 bases from J, leaving 21 bases between. The CDR3 has 18 amino acids. The V gene's germline CDR1 is LGHNA and CDR2 YSLEER. CDR3 bases: TGCGCCAGCAGCCAAGATAGAGGGTGGTCTTTATCGGGCAATGAGCAGTTCTTC. This sequence encodes CASSQDRGWSLSGNEQFF.

CDR3 in DNA: TGCGCCAGCAGCCTCGGGGACAGGGGCGGCAGGAATGAAAAACTGTTTTTT. This translates into CASSLGDRGGRNEKLFF. The genes are TRBV4-1 and TRBJ1-4; TRBD1 matches 10 bases. V gave up 4 bases and J gave up 5 bases; unmatched junction bases: 10. The CDR3 contains 17 residues. Germline V lookup: CDR1 MGHRA, CDR2 YSYEKL.

The chain couples TRBV7-3 to TRBJ2-5, with D perhaps TRBD2 (6 bases). This CDR3 region has 16 residues. Trimming cost V 4 bases and J 5 bases, with 20 bases left between them. Germline values: CDR1 SGHTA, CDR2 FQGTGA. This CDR3 reads CASSSSPGRGRETQYF. CDR3 bases: TGTGCCAGCAGCTCCTCACCGGGACGGGGGAGGGAGACCCAGTACTTC.

This chain uses TRBV7-9 with TRBJ2-7, with D maybe TRBD2 (6 bases). Trimming stripped 3 bases from V and 6 bases from J, with 18 bases between. The CDR3 totals 15 residues. The V gene's germline CDR1 is SEHNR and CDR2 FQNEAQ (reference sequence). The CDR3 region has the DNA TGTGCCAGCAGCTTTGTTGGATCCCTACTAGCCGAGCAGTACTTC. Residues: CASSFVGSLLAEQYF. The full variable domain, in which reference TRBV7-9 and TRBJ2-7 provide the parts outside the CDR3, is DTGVSQNPRHKITKRGQNVTFRCDPISEHNRLYWYRQTLGQGPEFLTYFQNEAQLEKSRLLSDRFSAERPKGSFSTLEIQRTEQGDSAMYLCASSFVGSLLAEQYFGPGTRLTVT.

The chain uses TRBV9 and TRBJ2-1; D not certain. Looked up from germline, CDR1 is SGDLS and CDR2 is YYNGEE. This CDR3 is 13 amino acids long. V lost 0 bases and J 9 bases, leaving 10 bases between the germline ends. CDR3 DNA sequence: TGTGCCAGCAGCGTAGTTAGTGGTTCTGAGCAGTTCTTC. It codes for CASSVVSGSEQFF.

The gene calls are TRBV11-2 and TRBJ2-7; 7 bases line up with TRBD1. V lost 7 bases and J lost 1; bases outside the gene matches: 13. The CDR3 contains 16 residues. CDR1 is SGHAT and CDR2 is FQNNGV in the germline V gene. The CDR3 reads CASTPGWDSPSYEQYF. The CDR3 DNA follows: TGTGCCAGCACCCCGGGGTGGGACAGTCCATCCTACGAGCAGTACTTC.

This chain connects TRBV7-8 to TRBJ1-3; D is ambiguous. The length of the CDR3 is 18 residues. Germline CDR1 and CDR2: SGHVS and FQNEAQ. V shed 2 bases and J shed 3 bases, with 20 bases lying between them. As DNA, the CDR3 is TGTGCCAGCAGCTTAAAAGGAGCCCATGCCGGAGTTGGAAACACCATATATTTT. It specifies CASSLKGAHAGVGNTIYF.

The chain carries TRBV10-3 and TRBJ2-3; the D gene is possibly TRBD1 (6 bases). The CDR3 consists of 12 residues. Trimming cost V 5 bases and J 4 bases, with 7 bases left between them. Germline assignment: CDR1 ENHRY and CDR2 SYGVKD. CDR3 residues: CAISSGADTQYF. CDR3 bases: TGTGCCATCAGTTCAGGGGCAGATACGCAGTATTTT.

CDR3 sequence: CASILAGRSEQFF. The CDR3 DNA is TGTGCCAGCATACTAGCCGGGAGAAGTGAGCAGTTCTTC. The V and J genes are TRBV6-5 and TRBJ2-1; TRBD2 is a possible D gene (6 bases). The CDR3 is 13 amino acids. CDR1 MNHEY and CDR2 SVGAGI come from the germline V gene. The V end lost 7 bases, the J end lost 9 bases, and 16 bases lay between the germline ends.

The gene calls are TRBV15 and TRBJ2-1; TRBD1 agrees at 8 bases. Per the germline V gene, CDR1 is LNHNV and CDR2 is YYDKDF (reference sequence). This CDR3 is built from 16 residues. V gave up 0 bases and J gave up 8 bases; unmatched junction bases: 9. CDR3 in amino acids: CATSRDIQGVGYEQFF. CDR3 coding DNA: TGTGCCACCAGCAGAGATATACAGGGGGTAGGATATGAGCAGTTCTTC.

This chain joins TRBV7-2 and TRBJ2-7; 14 bases agree with TRBD2. The CDR3 length is 14 residues. CDR1 SGHTA and CDR2 FQGNSA come from the germline V gene. J lost 4 bases, V lost 4 bases, and 0 bases had no gene match. The CDR3 spells CASSWTSGRYEQYF. The CDR3 nucleotides read TGTGCCAGCAGCTGGACTAGCGGGAGGTACGAGCAGTACTTC.

The gene calls are TRBV3-1 (or the pseudogene TRBV3-2) and TRBJ1-3; TRBD1 aligns across 8 bases. CDR3 length equals 15 residues. V lost 0 bases to trimming and J lost 7 bases; unmatched junction nucleotides: 5. CDR1 is LGHDT and CDR2 is YNNKEL in the germline V gene (reference sequence). This chain's CDR3 is CASSQDGQGFNTIYF. CDR3 DNA: TGTGCCAGCAGCCAAGACGGACAGGGTTTCAACACCATATATTTT.